This TCR beta chain was retrieved from a study of blood T cell repertoires in COVID-19. Across the whole study: Nucleic acid was either cDNA or gDNA, and it came from T cells, B-cell-depleted T cells, or PBMCs.

Per the original methods: Reference gene primer amplification in the assay estimated nucleated cell counts. Data came from immunoSEQ multiplex PCR; TCRdb stores just in-frame clones and leaves some out. Clone size and the V and J calls come from that table; the DNA yielded D and trimming. The sample shows under 150,000 clones, 65% to 85% of them seen only once. CDR3 length: 13 residues. The V and J ends lost 1 base and 8 bases respectively, with 14 bases between them. Germline V lookup: CDR1 SQVTM, CDR2 ANQGSEA. The sequence was obtained from a man aged 80 or over with active or convalescent COVID-19. Sequenced material: peripheral blood. The rearrangement joins TRBV29-1 to TRBJ1-2; a possible D gene is TRBD1 (6 bases). CDR3 nucleotide sequence: TGCAGCGTTGAAGTAGGGGGGGAGGGCGGCTACACCTTC. It is translated as CSVEVGGEGGYTF. Based on the CDR3 plus reference TRBV29-1 and TRBJ1-2, the full variable domain is SAVISQKPSRDICQRGTSLTIQCQVDSQVTMMFWYRQQPGQSLTLIATANQGSEATYESGFVIDKFPISRPNLTFSTLTVSNMSPEDSSIYLCSVEVGGEGGYTFGSGTRLTVV.